The present entry profiles one TCR beta chain with its context. Original data processing: Estimated nucleated cell counts came from reference gene primer amplification. Using immunoSEQ multiplex PCR, the repertoire was profiled, and TCRdb retains in-frame clones only, with some absent. The DNA gave D and trimming, while V, J and clone size come from that table. Here the sample spans 85,000 to 100,000 clones, around 84% being singletons. The data stem from a study of blood T cell repertoires in COVID-19. Study background: The study drew acute and convalescent COVID-19 samples from the United States, Italy and Spain. T cells, B-cell-depleted T cells, or PBMCs provided the cDNA or gDNA that served as material.

V was pared by 2 bases and J by 9 bases, with 11 bases between. Germline CDR1 reads MNHEY; CDR2 reads SVGAGI. CDR3 length: 13 residues. Sequencing was carried out using peripheral blood. The receptor was derived from a woman aged 60-75 years with acute or convalescent COVID-19. The chain combines TRBV6-5 with TRBJ2-1, with TRBD1 as a possible D gene (5 bases). The CDR3 bases are TGTGCCAGCAGTTACGGGCAGGGCGTTGAGCAGTTCTTC. This gives the protein CASSYGQGVEQFF.